This passage covers 29 T cell receptor beta chains from one sample sequenced in a study of T cell changes during pregnancy in multiple sclerosis. Only in-frame clones appear in the TCRdb table, and some are missing; sequencing was by immunoSEQ multiplex PCR. The sample consists of about 59,000 clones, 94% of them appearing once. The sample here was CD8+ T cells from peripheral blood mononuclear cells, taken after pregnancy. The receptors were sampled from a female donor with multiple sclerosis, enrolled in a pregnancy study.

The chain links TRBV7-9 to TRBJ1-3; perhaps TRBD1 as D (6 bases). CDR1 and CDR2 (germline): SEHNR, FQNEAQ (reference sequence). This CDR3 spans 15 amino acids. Trimming pared 5 bases from V and 4 bases from J, leaving 15 bases between. CDR3 sequence (DNA): TGTGCCAGCAGCCCCGTGGGGGGGCTCGGAAACACCATATATTTT. Protein sequence: CASSPVGGLGNTIYF.

V is TRBV6-6 and J is TRBJ2-5, with TRBD1 identical over 7 bases. After removal of 8 bases from V and 5 bases from J, the junction contained 17 bases not matched to a gene. Germline V gives CDR1 MNHNY, CDR2 SVGAGI (reference sequence). This CDR3 comprises 16 residues. As DNA, the CDR3 is TGTGCCAGCGGACCCCGGACACCGACAGGGCACGAGACCCAGTACTTC. Protein sequence: CASGPRTPTGHETQYF.

The V call is TRBV21-1, the J call TRBJ1-2; the table's D call, TRBD1, was not checked against the DNA. TRBV21-1 is termed a pseudogene. The CDR3 has 14 amino acids. CDR3 protein: CASSKFGRAYGYTF. Here the CDR3 DNA reads TGTGCCAGCAGCAAATTCGGCAGGGCCTATGGCTACACCTTC.

The chain couples TRBV9 to TRBJ2-1, with D hard to call. The CDR3 loop spans 15 amino acids. V lost 1 base to trimming and J lost 0 bases, with 8 bases between them. Germline values: CDR1 SGDLS, CDR2 YYNGEE. The CDR3 is CASSVKASSYNEQFF. The CDR3 nucleotides read TGTGCCAGCAGCGTAAAAGCGAGCTCCTACAATGAGCAGTTCTTC.

This clone has a single count. The rearrangement links TRBV27 to TRBJ1-2; TRBD1 might be the D (5 bases). This CDR3 comprises 15 residues. The germline CDR1 and CDR2 sequences are MNHEY and SMNVEV (reference sequence). The ends were cut back, 3 bases at V and 2 bases at J, with 13 bases in the middle. CDR3 DNA: TGTGCCAGCAGTTTGACCGGGGGAGGGAACTATGGCTACACCTTC. Its translation: CASSLTGGGNYGYTF.

This sequence joins TRBV27 and TRBJ1-4; maybe TRBD1 (6 bases). V was clipped by 4 bases and J by 7 bases, with 13 bases between them. Per germline, CDR1 MNHEY and CDR2 SMNVEV (reference sequence). The length of the CDR3 is 14 residues. CDR3 region: CASSSSGTSEKLFF. In DNA form, the CDR3 reads TGTGCCAGCAGTTCTAGCGGGACATCTGAAAAACTGTTTTTT.

The rearrangement joins TRBV5-1 to TRBJ2-7; 7 bases map to TRBD1. The CDR3 is 15 amino acids. Germline CDR1 SGHRS, CDR2 YFSETQ. The junction had 6 bases not matched to a gene; V was cut back by 1 base and J by 2 bases. CDR3 sequence: CASSLTRTGAYEQYF. The CDR3 DNA reads as TGCGCCAGCAGCTTGACGCGGACAGGAGCCTACGAGCAGTACTTC.

This sequence joins TRBV10-1 and TRBJ2-1; D gene uncertain. Between the trimmed V and J ends, which lost 0 bases and 6 bases, there was a span of 9 bases. Germline-derived CDR1 and CDR2 are WNHNN and SYGVQD (reference sequence). The CDR3 is 14 amino acids. CDR3 DNA: TGCGCCAGCAGTGAGTCAGACTTTCCCAATGAGCAGTTCTTC. Its protein product is CASSESDFPNEQFF.

In regard to this clone: One end of the junction is discordant with germline, which a read error may explain. This chain links TRBV7-9 with TRBJ2-7; perhaps TRBD1 as D (6 bases). Germline-derived CDR1 and CDR2 are SEHNR and FQNEAQ (reference sequence). There are 14 residues in the CDR3. DNA for the CDR3: TGTGCCAGCACCTTAACAGGGAGCTCCTACGAGCAGTACTTC. This codes for CASTLTGSSYEQYF.

In DNA form, the CDR3 reads TGCAGCGTTGAATCGACTAGCGGGAGGGGCAATGAGCAGTTCTTC. Translating it yields CSVESTSGRGNEQFF. The gene calls are TRBV29-1 and TRBJ2-1, with TRBD2 identical over 14 bases. Germline V gene lookup returns CDR1 SQVTM and CDR2 ANQGSEA. With V trimmed by 2 bases and J by 6 bases, 3 bases remained unmatched. This CDR3 comprises 15 residues.

This clone has only one observation. The chain has TRBV6-1 and TRBJ2-7; 8 bases fit TRBD2. Trimming took 0 bases from V and 8 from J; bases not matched to a gene: 18. This CDR3 region has 18 residues. Germline V gene sequence: CDR1 MNHNS, CDR2 SASEGT. The CDR3 is CASSEAGSGTTRNTKQYF. CDR3 sequence (DNA): TGTGCCAGCAGTGAAGCGGGTAGCGGGACCACGAGAAATACCAAGCAGTACTTC.

The chain is built from TRBV4-3 and TRBJ2-3; 10 nucleotides agree with TRBD2. The CDR3 spans 16 residues. J was trimmed by 5 bases and V by 0 bases; bases with no gene match: 5. From germline, CDR1 is LGHNA and CDR2 YSLEER. CDR3 DNA: TGCGCCAGCAGCCAAGAGGCTAGCGGGAGTCTAGATACGCAGTATTTT. As protein: CASSQEASGSLDTQYF.

The J gene is TRBJ2-7, the V gene TRBV15; D may be TRBD2 (6 bases). The CDR3 contains 16 residues. Germline values: CDR1 LNHNV, CDR2 YYDKDF (reference sequence). Trimming left V 0 bases short and J 4 bases short, with 16 bases between. The CDR3 nucleotides are TGTGCCACCAGCAGAGAGTACGGGAGAGGTGTTTACGAGCAGTACTTC. This gives the protein CATSREYGRGVYEQYF. The full variable domain, its missing parts supplied by reference TRBV15 and TRBJ2-7, is DAMVIQNPRYQVTQFGKPVTLSCSQTLNHNVMYWYQQKSSQAPKLLFHYYDKDFNNEADTPDNFQSRRPNTSFCFLDIRSPGLGDTAMYLCATSREYGRGVYEQYFGPGTRLTVT.

CDR3 in DNA: TGTGCCAGCAGTTTATCGGCTAGCGGGAGCTACGAGCAGTACTTC. Its protein is CASSLSASGSYEQYF. The rearrangement links TRBV27 to TRBJ2-7, with 10 bases aligning to TRBD2. Per the germline V gene, CDR1 is MNHEY and CDR2 is SMNVEV (reference sequence). The length of the CDR3 is 15 residues. The V segment lost 0 bases and the J segment 3 bases; nucleotides outside the gene matches: 2.

The sample holds one count of this clone. CDR3 in amino acids: CASEGGGRSTDTQYF. CDR3 coding DNA: TGTGCCAGCGAGGGGGGAGGGAGGAGCACAGATACGCAGTATTTT. V gene TRBV7-2 combines with J gene TRBJ2-3, with D possibly matching TRBD2 (7 bases). The V gene's germline CDR1 is SGHTA and CDR2 FQGNSA. V was shortened by 8 bases and J by 0 bases, with 15 bases between the two germline ends. The CDR3 has 15 residues.

The CDR3 bases are TGTGCCAGCAGCGCTAGCGGGAGGCCCTACAATGAGCAGTTCTTC. This encodes CASSASGRPYNEQFF. The chain employs TRBV9 and TRBJ2-1, with 11 positions matching TRBD2. CDR1 SGDLS and CDR2 YYNGEE come from the germline V gene. V was pared by 3 bases and J by 2 bases, with 1 base of the junction left unmatched. The CDR3 spans 15 residues.

The sample holds a few counts of this clone. J is TRBJ1-2 and V is TRBV6-1; 7 positions agree with TRBD1. Germline V CDR1 and CDR2: MNHNS, SASEGT. V lost 2 bases to trimming and J lost 4 bases; unmatched junction nucleotides: 13. This CDR3 spans 17 amino acids. The CDR3 coding sequence is TGTGCCAGCAGTGAACTGAGTATGGGACAGATAATCTATGGCTACACCTTC. It specifies CASSELSMGQIIYGYTF.

The chain joins TRBV15 to TRBJ2-7; D gene uncertain. CDR1 is LNHNV, CDR2 YYDKDF, per germline (reference sequence). V lost 0 bases to trimming and J lost 3 bases, with 12 bases between them. This CDR3 region has 15 residues. The CDR3 DNA reads TGTGCCACCAGCAGAGACTCTGGAGACTTCTACGAGCAGTACTTC. Its protein is CATSRDSGDFYEQYF.

V gene TRBV12-5 combines with J gene TRBJ1-5, with D possibly TRBD1 on 5 matching bases. CDR1 is LGHNT and CDR2 is FRNRAP in the germline V gene. The V end lost 6 bases, the J end lost 7 bases, and 10 bases lay between the germline ends. The CDR3 extends over 12 amino acids. The chain's CDR3 is CASGEGVQPQHF. CDR3 bases: TGTGCTAGTGGCGAAGGGGTGCAGCCCCAGCATTTT.

The sample holds one count of this clone. The rearrangement joins TRBV27 to TRBJ1-1; D ambiguous. The V end lost 5 bases, the J end lost 4 bases, and 17 bases lay between the germline ends. From germline, CDR1 is MNHEY and CDR2 SMNVEV (reference sequence). This CDR3 spans 15 amino acids. The CDR3 nucleotides read TGTGCCAGCAGTCCCGTTGGGTACGAGGGCACTGAAGCTTTCTTT. Translation: CASSPVGYEGTEAFF.

This clone was seen just once. The chain combines TRBV10-3 with TRBJ1-2, with no clear D. CDR3 length equals 14 residues. With 2 bases removed from V and 4 bases from J, the gap between germline ends came to 11 bases. Germline V gene sequence: CDR1 ENHRY, CDR2 SYGVKD. The CDR3 sequence: CAISEPGWSYGYTF. The CDR3 region has the DNA TGTGCCATCAGTGAGCCGGGGTGGAGCTATGGCTACACCTTC.

The chain couples TRBV6-6 to TRBJ2-7; 8 bases are a match to TRBD2. CDR1 is MNHNY, CDR2 SVGAGI, per germline (reference sequence). The V gene end was trimmed by 0 bases and the J gene end by 4 bases; junction bases not matched to a gene: 5. This CDR3 has 15 amino acids. The CDR3 DNA reads as TGTGCCAGCAGTTACTCAGCGGGAGAAGGGTACGAGCAGTACTTC. This encodes CASSYSAGEGYEQYF.

This chain links TRBV5-1 with TRBJ2-5; TRBD2 matches 14 bases. V was pared by 5 bases and J by 5 bases, with 5 bases of the junction left unmatched. CDR1 and CDR2 from the germline V gene are SGHRS and YFSETQ. The CDR3 length is 15 residues. This CDR3 is CASSPGLAGVETQYF. The CDR3 DNA is TGCGCCAGCAGTCCGGGACTAGCGGGAGTTGAGACCCAGTACTTC.

V is TRBV19 and J is TRBJ1-1, with D possibly matching TRBD1 (5 bases). The V gene lost 10 bases and the J gene lost 8 bases, with 20 bases spanning the gap. CDR1 and CDR2 (germline): LNHDA, SQIVND (reference sequence). The CDR3 has 13 residues. For the CDR3, the DNA is TGTGCCACCCACTCTGGGGGGTTATCGGAAGCTTTCTTT. It codes for CATHSGGLSEAFF.

This clone is labeled medium-sized. The chain has TRBV5-1 and TRBJ2-3; TRBD2 agrees at 7 bases. This CDR3 has 18 amino acids. Unmatched junction bases numbered 16, after V lost 4 bases and J lost 2 bases. Germline V gene sequence: CDR1 SGHRS, CDR2 YFSETQ. CDR3 DNA sequence: TGCGCCAGCAGCCCGGGAGGCGGTTTGGGCGGATTCACAGATACGCAGTATTTT. It yields the protein CASSPGGGLGGFTDTQYF.

The rearrangement links TRBV19 to TRBJ2-1, with D tentatively TRBD2 (6 bases). CDR1 and CDR2 from the germline V gene are LNHDA and SQIVND (reference sequence). The germline V and J ends were trimmed by 4 bases and 4 bases, with 14 bases remaining between them. This CDR3 has 15 amino acids. The CDR3 sequence is CASSRGDSGYNEQFF. The CDR3 DNA follows: TGTGCCAGTAGTAGGGGGGATTCGGGGTACAATGAGCAGTTCTTC.

The CDR3 nucleotides read TGTGCCAGCAGCTCTCGACTAGCGGGAGGATCCTACAATGAGCAGTTCTTC. Protein: CASSSRLAGGSYNEQFF. The V gene is TRBV13, the J gene TRBJ2-1; 13 bases fit TRBD2. CDR1 and CDR2 (germline): PRHDT, FYEKMQ (reference sequence). J gave up 1 base and V 4 bases, and 4 bases lay outside the gene matches. The CDR3 runs 17 residues.

Here the CDR3 reads CASSIGSAPNTGELFF. The CDR3 region has the DNA TGTGCCAGTAGTATAGGGAGCGCACCGAACACCGGGGAGCTGTTTTTT. The chain carries TRBV19 and TRBJ2-2; D is undetermined. Germline CDR1 is LNHDA and CDR2 is SQIVND (reference sequence). Trimming took off 1 base at V and 0 bases at J, with 9 bases between the two ends. The CDR3 loop spans 16 amino acids.

This clone was counted once. J is TRBJ2-7 and V is TRBV6-1; TRBD2 matches at 8 bases. The CDR3 is made up of 13 amino acids. From germline, CDR1 is MNHNS and CDR2 SASEGT. V lost 7 bases to trimming and J lost 3 bases; unmatched junction nucleotides: 5. The chain's CDR3 is CASIVSGNYEQYF. The CDR3 DNA sequence: TGTGCCAGCATAGTTAGCGGGAACTACGAGCAGTACTTC.